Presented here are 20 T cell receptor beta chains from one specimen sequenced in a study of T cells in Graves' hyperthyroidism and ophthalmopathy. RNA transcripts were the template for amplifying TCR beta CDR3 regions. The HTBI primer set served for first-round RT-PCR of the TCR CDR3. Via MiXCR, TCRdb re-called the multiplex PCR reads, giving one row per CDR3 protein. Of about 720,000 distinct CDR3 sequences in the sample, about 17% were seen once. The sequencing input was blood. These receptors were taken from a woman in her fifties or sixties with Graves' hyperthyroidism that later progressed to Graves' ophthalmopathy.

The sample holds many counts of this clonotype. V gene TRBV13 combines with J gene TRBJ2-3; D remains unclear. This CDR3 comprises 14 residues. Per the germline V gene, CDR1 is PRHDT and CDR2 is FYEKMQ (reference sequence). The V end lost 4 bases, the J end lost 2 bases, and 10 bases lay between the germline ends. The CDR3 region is CASSSTTFTDTQYF. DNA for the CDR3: TGTGCCAGCAGCTCTACAACCTTCACAGATACGCAGTATTTT.

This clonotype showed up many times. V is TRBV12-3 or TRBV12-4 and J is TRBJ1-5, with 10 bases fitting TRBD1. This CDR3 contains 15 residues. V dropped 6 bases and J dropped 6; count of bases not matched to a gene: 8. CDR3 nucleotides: TGTGCCAGCAGCACGACAGGGGGCTTCCCTCAGCCCCAGCATTTT. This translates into CASSTTGGFPQPQHF.

In nucleotides, the CDR3 is TGCAGTGCTCCGCCGGGGTTGGCAGGGGAGACTGAAGCTTTCTTT. As protein: CSAPPGLAGETEAFF. The chain couples TRBV20-1 to TRBJ1-1, with D possibly being TRBD1 (6 bases). The CDR3 extends over 15 amino acids. Trimming pared 5 bases from V and 5 bases from J, leaving 21 bases between. CDR1 is DFQATT and CDR2 is SNEGSKA in the germline V gene (reference sequence).

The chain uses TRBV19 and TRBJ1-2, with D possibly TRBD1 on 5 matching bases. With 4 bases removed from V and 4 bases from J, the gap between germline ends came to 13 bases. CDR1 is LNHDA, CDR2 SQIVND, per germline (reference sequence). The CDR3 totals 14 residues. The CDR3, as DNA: TGTGCCAGTAGTACGAGTCAGGGTTCCTATGGCTACACCTTC. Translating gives CASSTSQGSYGYTF. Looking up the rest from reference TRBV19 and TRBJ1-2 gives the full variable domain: DGGITQSPKYLFRKEGQNVTLSCEQNLNHDAMYWYRQDPGQGLRLIYYSQIVNDFQKGDIAEGYSVSREKKESFPLTVTSAQKNPTAFYLCASSTSQGSYGYTFGSGTRLTVV.

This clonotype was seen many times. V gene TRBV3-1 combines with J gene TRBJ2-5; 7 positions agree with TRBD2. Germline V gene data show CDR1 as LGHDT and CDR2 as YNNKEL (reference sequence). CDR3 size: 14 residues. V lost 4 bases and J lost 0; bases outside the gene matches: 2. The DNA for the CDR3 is TGTGCCAGCAGCCGGCGGGGGTACCAAGAGACCCAGTACTTC. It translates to CASSRRGYQETQYF.

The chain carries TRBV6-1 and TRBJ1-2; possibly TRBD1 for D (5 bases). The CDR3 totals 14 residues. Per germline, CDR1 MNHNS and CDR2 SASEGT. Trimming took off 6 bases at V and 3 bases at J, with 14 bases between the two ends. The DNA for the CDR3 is TGTGCCAGCAGGGCCGGGACTGCTTACTATGGCTACACCTTC. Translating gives CASRAGTAYYGYTF.

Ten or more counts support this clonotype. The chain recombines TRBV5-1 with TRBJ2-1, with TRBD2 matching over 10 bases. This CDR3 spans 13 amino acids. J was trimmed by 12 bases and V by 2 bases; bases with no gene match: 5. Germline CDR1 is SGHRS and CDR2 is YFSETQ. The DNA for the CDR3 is TGCGCCAGCAGCTTCTCTAGCGGGGGTGCGCAGTTCTTC. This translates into CASSFSSGGAQFF.

The DNA of the CDR3 is TGTGCCAGCAGTCGCAGGATCTCCTACAATGAGCAGTTCTTC. Its translation is CASSRRISYNEQFF. The V call is TRBV12-3 or TRBV12-4, the J call TRBJ2-1; D not resolved. V dropped 5 bases and J dropped 0 bases, with 8 bases sitting between them. The CDR3 has 14 residues.

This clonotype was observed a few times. The CDR3 nucleotides are TGTGCCAGCAGGGAAGGGAGACCCACGTATGGCTACACCTTC. It yields the protein CASREGRPTYGYTF. The V gene is TRBV12-3 or TRBV12-4, the J gene TRBJ1-2; D gene unclear. The CDR3 extends over 14 amino acids. V was shortened by 6 bases and J by 5 bases, with 16 bases between the two germline ends.

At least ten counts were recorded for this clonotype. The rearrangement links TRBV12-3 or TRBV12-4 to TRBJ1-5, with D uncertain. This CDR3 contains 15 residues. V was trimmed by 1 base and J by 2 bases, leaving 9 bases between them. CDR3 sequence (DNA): TGTGCCAGCAGTTTAGACGGGTGGGGCAATCAGCCCCAGCATTTT. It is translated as CASSLDGWGNQPQHF.

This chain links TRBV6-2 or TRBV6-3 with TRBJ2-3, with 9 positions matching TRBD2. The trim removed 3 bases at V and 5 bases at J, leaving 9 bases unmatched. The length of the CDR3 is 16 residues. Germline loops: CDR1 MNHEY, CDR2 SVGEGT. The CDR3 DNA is TGTGCCAGCAGTTATTTTGGCGGGGGGGCCGAAGATACGCAGTATTTT. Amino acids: CASSYFGGGAEDTQYF.

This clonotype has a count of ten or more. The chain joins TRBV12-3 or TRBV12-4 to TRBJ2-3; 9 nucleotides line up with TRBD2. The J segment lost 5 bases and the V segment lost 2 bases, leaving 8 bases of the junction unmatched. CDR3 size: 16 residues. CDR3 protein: CASSLSVAGDLDTQYF. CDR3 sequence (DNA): TGTGCCAGCAGTTTATCAGTAGCGGGGGACCTAGATACGCAGTATTTT.

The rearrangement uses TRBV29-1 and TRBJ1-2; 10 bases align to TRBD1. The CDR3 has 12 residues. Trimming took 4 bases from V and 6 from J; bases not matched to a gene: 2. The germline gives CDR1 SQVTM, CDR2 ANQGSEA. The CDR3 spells CSVAGQGDGYTF. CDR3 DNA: TGCAGCGTTGCTGGACAGGGGGATGGCTACACCTTC.

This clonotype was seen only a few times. Written as DNA, the CDR3 is TGCGCCAGCAGCGTTACAGGGGTGACTAATGAAAAACTGTTTTTT. Translation gives CASSVTGVTNEKLFF. J is TRBJ1-4 and V is TRBV5-1; 7 nucleotides match TRBD1. The V segment lost 4 bases and the J segment 2 bases; nucleotides outside the gene matches: 5. The CDR3 has 15 amino acids. CDR1 and CDR2 (germline): SGHRS, YFSETQ.

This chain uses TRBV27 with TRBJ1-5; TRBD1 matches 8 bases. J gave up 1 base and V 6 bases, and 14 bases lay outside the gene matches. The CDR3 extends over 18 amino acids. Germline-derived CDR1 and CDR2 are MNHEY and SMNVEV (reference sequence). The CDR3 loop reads CASSRRTTGGGSNQPQHF. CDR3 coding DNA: TGTGCCAGCAGCCGACGGACTACAGGGGGTGGCAGCAATCAGCCCCAGCATTTT.

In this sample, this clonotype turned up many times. The CDR3, as DNA: TGTGCCAGCAGTTACGAAACAGGCCCCACTGAAGCTTTCTTT. Translating gives CASSYETGPTEAFF. The rearrangement joins TRBV5-6 to TRBJ1-1; possible D gene TRBD1, 5 bases. Per germline, CDR1 SGHDT and CDR2 YYEEEE. V lost 5 bases and J lost 4, with 15 bases in between. The length of the CDR3 is 14 residues.

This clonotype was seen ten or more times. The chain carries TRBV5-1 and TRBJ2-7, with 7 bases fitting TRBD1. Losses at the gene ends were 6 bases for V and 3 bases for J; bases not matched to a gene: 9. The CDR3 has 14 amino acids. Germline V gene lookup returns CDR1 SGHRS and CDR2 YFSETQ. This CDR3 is CASNLPGQSYEQYF. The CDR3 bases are TGCGCCAGCAACCTGCCGGGACAGAGCTACGAGCAGTACTTC.

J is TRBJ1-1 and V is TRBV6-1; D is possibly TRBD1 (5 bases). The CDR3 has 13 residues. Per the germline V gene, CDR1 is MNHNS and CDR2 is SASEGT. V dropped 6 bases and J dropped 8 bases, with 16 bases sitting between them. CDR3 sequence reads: CASSSAGGWEAFF. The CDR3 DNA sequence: TGTGCCAGCAGCTCGGCGGGGGGATGGGAAGCTTTCTTT.

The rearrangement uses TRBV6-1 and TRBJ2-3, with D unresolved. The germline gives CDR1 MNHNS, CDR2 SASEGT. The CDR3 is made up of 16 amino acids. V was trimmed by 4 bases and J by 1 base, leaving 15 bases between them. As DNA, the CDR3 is TGTGCCAGCAGTGCCTCGAAGGCTTATGGCACAGATACGCAGTATTTT. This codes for CASSASKAYGTDTQYF.

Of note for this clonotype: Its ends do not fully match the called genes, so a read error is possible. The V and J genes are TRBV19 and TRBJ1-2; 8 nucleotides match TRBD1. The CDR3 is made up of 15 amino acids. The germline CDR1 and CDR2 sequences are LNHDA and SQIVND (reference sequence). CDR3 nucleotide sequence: TGTGCCAGTAGTATAGAGGCGGGACAGGCCTCTGGCTGCACCTTC. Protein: CASSIEAGQASGCTF.